The 28 T cell receptor beta chains below come from one sample, sequenced in a study of T cells in Graves' hyperthyroidism and ophthalmopathy. TCR beta CDR3 regions were amplified from RNA transcripts. First-round RT-PCR targeting the TCR CDR3 was performed with the HTBI primer set. TCRdb ran MiXCR on the multiplex PCR reads and lists one entry per CDR3 protein. The sample lists more than 300,000 distinct CDR3 sequences; 15% to 20% were seen once. The sequenced sample was blood. The receptors were gathered from a woman in her twenties or thirties with Graves' hyperthyroidism that later progressed to Graves' ophthalmopathy.

This clonotype was detected many times. The V gene is TRBV12-3 or TRBV12-4, the J gene TRBJ2-1; 10 bases are shared with TRBD2. Losses at the gene ends were 4 bases for V and 4 bases for J; bases not matched to a gene: 7. This CDR3 is 16 amino acids long. The CDR3 sequence: CASSSLAGIRYNEQFF. The CDR3 DNA sequence: TGTGCCAGCAGTTCACTAGCGGGGATTAGGTACAATGAGCAGTTCTTC.

This clonotype came up many times. The chain recombines TRBV6-1 with TRBJ1-5; D uncertain. CDR3 length: 12 amino acids. Germline V gene lookup returns CDR1 MNHNS and CDR2 SASEGT. Trimming took 0 bases from V and 7 from J, leaving 4 bases between them. The DNA of the CDR3 is TGTGCCAGCAGTGAAGCGGGCCAGCCCCAGCATTTT. Its translation: CASSEAGQPQHF.

Only a few counts were recorded for this clonotype. The chain recombines TRBV15 with TRBJ1-3; D is unresolved. V lost 5 bases, J lost 0 bases, and 8 bases lay in between. Germline loops: CDR1 LNHNV, CDR2 YYDKDF (reference sequence). The length of the CDR3 is 14 residues. The CDR3 sequence: CATSLLDSGNTIYF. DNA for the CDR3: TGTGCCACCAGCTTACTAGACTCTGGAAACACCATATATTTT.

The sample holds many counts of this clonotype. The V and J genes are TRBV5-1 and TRBJ2-7, with 15 bases fitting TRBD2. This CDR3 is 17 amino acids long. V gave up 2 bases and J gave up 2 bases; unmatched junction bases: 5. Germline values: CDR1 SGHRS, CDR2 YFSETQ. The CDR3 here is CASSLGLAGGPPYEQYF. CDR3 nucleotide sequence: TGCGCCAGCAGCTTAGGACTAGCGGGGGGGCCCCCCTACGAGCAGTACTTC.

The genes are TRBV7-2 and TRBJ2-5, with D possibly TRBD2 on 6 matching bases. V shed 2 bases and J shed 5 bases, with 15 bases lying between them. Germline loops: CDR1 SGHTA, CDR2 FQGNSA. There are 15 residues in the CDR3. This chain's CDR3 is CASSLWRGVGETQYF. CDR3 DNA: TGTGCCAGCAGCTTATGGAGGGGCGTTGGGGAGACCCAGTACTTC.

V usage is TRBV27 and J usage is TRBJ2-5; 13 nucleotides align to TRBD2. Trimming at V came to 5 bases and at J to 3 bases, leaving 12 bases not matched to a gene. Germline values: CDR1 MNHEY, CDR2 SMNVEV (reference sequence). This CDR3 comprises 18 residues. The chain's CDR3 is CASSPRTSGRRVKETQYF. The CDR3 DNA sequence: TGTGCCAGCAGTCCTCGGACTAGCGGGAGAAGGGTAAAAGAGACCCAGTACTTC.

This clonotype was counted many times. V and J are TRBV30 and TRBJ1-1; tentatively, D is TRBD1 (5 bases). The CDR3 runs to 13 residues. CDR1 and CDR2 from the germline V gene are GTSNPN and SVGIG (reference sequence). The V gene lost 4 bases and the J gene lost 2 bases, with 11 bases spanning the gap. The CDR3 sequence is CAWKWGVNTEAFF. CDR3 bases: TGTGCCTGGAAATGGGGGGTTAACACTGAAGCTTTCTTT. Variable domain in full (rest from reference TRBV30 and TRBJ1-1): SQTIHQWPATLVQPVGSPLSLECTVEGTSNPNLYWYRQAAGRGLQLLFYSVGIGQISSEVPQNLSASRPQDRQFILSSKKLLLSDSGFYLCAWKWGVNTEAFFGQGTRLTVV.

This clonotype was seen many times. The chain joins TRBV6-1 to TRBJ1-5; the D gene is possibly TRBD1 (5 bases). Germline lookup yields CDR1 MNHNS and CDR2 SASEGT. The length of the CDR3 is 15 residues. V was cut by 2 bases and J by 3 bases, with 11 bases left in between. The CDR3 sequence: CASSEIRGNNQPQHF. DNA of the CDR3: TGTGCCAGCAGTGAAATTCGGGGGAACAATCAGCCCCAGCATTTT.

V gene TRBV7-8 combines with J gene TRBJ1-5; maybe TRBD1 (6 bases). V was trimmed by 5 bases and J by 5 bases, leaving 16 bases between them. Germline CDR1 is SGHVS and CDR2 is FQNEAQ. The CDR3 has 15 amino acids. CDR3 loop: CASSQYRAGYQPQHF. The CDR3 coding sequence is TGTGCCAGCAGCCAGTACAGGGCAGGGTATCAGCCCCAGCATTTT.

This clonotype has just a few counts. V usage is TRBV7-9 and J usage is TRBJ2-5, with a weak D call TRBD1 (5 bases). The CDR3 runs 16 residues. V shed 5 bases and J shed 2 bases, with 18 bases lying between them. The germline CDR1 and CDR2 sequences are SEHNR and FQNEAQ (reference sequence). CDR3 DNA sequence: TGTGCCAGCAGCCACCGATACGACAGCACACAAGAGACCCAGTACTTC. Translated: CASSHRYDSTQETQYF.

This clonotype was counted only a few times. Given a much more abundant clone one base away, this may be a read error. The V and J genes are TRBV6-1 and TRBJ2-2; D not certain. The germline gives CDR1 MNHNS, CDR2 SASEGT. The CDR3 contains 11 residues. Trimming removed 6 bases at V and 4 bases at J, with 3 bases between. The CDR3 loop is CASRGTGELFF. The CDR3, as DNA: TGTGCCAGCAGGGGCACCGGGGAGCTGTTTTTT.

This clonotype showed up just a few times. The chain is built from TRBV5-1 and TRBJ1-1; D uncertain. Germline V CDR1 and CDR2: SGHRS, YFSETQ. The CDR3 has 15 residues. The germline V and J ends were trimmed by 3 bases and 4 bases, with 16 bases remaining between them. In nucleotides, the CDR3 is TGCGCCAGCAGCTACGGACCTTATCTTTTCACTGAAGCTTTCTTT. Amino acid sequence: CASSYGPYLFTEAFF.

This clonotype was seen at least ten times. One end of the junction is discordant with germline, which a read error may explain. This chain connects TRBV2 to TRBJ2-3, with TRBD2 as a possible D gene (5 bases). Per the germline V gene, CDR1 is SNHLY and CDR2 is FYNNEI. The CDR3 sequence is 16 residues long. The CDR3, as DNA: TGTGCCAGCAGTAAAGCTTCCCCGGGATTGGGAGATACGCAGTATTTT. Translated: CASSKASPGLGDTQYF.

J is TRBJ2-1 and V is TRBV15, with D possibly called TRBD1 or TRBD2 (6 bases each). The CDR3 is 14 amino acids. Germline CDR1 reads LNHNV; CDR2 reads YYDKDF (reference sequence). Trimming left V 8 bases short and J 10 bases short, with 21 bases between. The CDR3 DNA reads TGTGCCACCGGAGGAGGGGGGCTTATAGAAGAGCAGTTCTTC. Its protein product is CATGGGGLIEEQFF.

This rearrangement joins TRBV5-1 to TRBJ2-7; no reliable D call. Germline lookup yields CDR1 SGHRS and CDR2 YFSETQ. With 0 bases removed from V and 7 bases from J, the gap between germline ends came to 17 bases. The CDR3 is made up of 15 amino acids. CDR3 in amino acids: CASSLAGAVLWEQYF. CDR3 DNA: TGCGCCAGCAGCTTGGCCGGAGCCGTCCTTTGGGAGCAGTACTTC.

This clonotype appeared many times. The chain carries TRBV7-2 and TRBJ2-7; TRBD2 matches 8 bases. Germline lookup yields CDR1 SGHTA and CDR2 FQGNSA. The junction had 5 bases not matched to a gene; V was cut back by 1 base and J by 3 bases. CDR3 length: 15 amino acids. CDR3 nucleotides: TGTGCCAGCAGCTTAGAAGGCGGGACTAGCTACGAGCAGTACTTC. This gives the protein CASSLEGGTSYEQYF.

This clonotype was counted at least ten times. The V and J genes are TRBV10-3 and TRBJ1-1; TRBD1 is a possible D gene (5 bases). The CDR3 spans 13 residues. V was pared by 3 bases and J by 2 bases, with 7 bases between. The V gene's germline CDR1 is ENHRY and CDR2 SYGVKD. The CDR3 region is CAISEQDNTEAFF. The CDR3 region has the DNA TGTGCCATCAGTGAACAGGATAACACTGAAGCTTTCTTT.

The J gene is TRBJ1-3, the V gene TRBV25-1; D not certain. Trimming removed 0 bases from V and 1 base from J, with 4 bases in between. The CDR3 is 14 amino acids. Germline assignment: CDR1 MGHDK and CDR2 SYGVNS. CDR3 coding DNA: TGTGCCAGCAGTGAATATGGATCTGGAAACACCATATATTTT. It specifies CASSEYGSGNTIYF.

The V and J genes are TRBV11-3 and TRBJ2-1; D is perhaps TRBD1 (6 bases). The CDR3 totals 16 residues. Between the trimmed V and J ends, which lost 5 bases and 1 base, there was a span of 15 bases. Per the germline V gene, CDR1 is SGHNT and CDR2 is YENEEA. The CDR3 DNA reads as TGTGCCAGCAGCAAGGCCGGGACACTATCCTACAATGAGCAGTTCTTC. Its translation is CASSKAGTLSYNEQFF. The full variable domain, completed using reference TRBV11-3 and TRBJ2-1, is EAGVVQSPRYKIIEKKQPVAFWCNPISGHNTLYWYLQNLGQGPELLIRYENEEAVDDSQLPKDRFSAERLKGVDSTLKIQPAELGDSAVYLCASSKAGTLSYNEQFFGPGTRLTVL.

This clonotype was seen repeatedly, ten times or more. The rearrangement joins TRBV18 to TRBJ2-1; 7 bases are a match to TRBD1. V was pared by 2 bases and J by 7 bases, with 8 bases of the junction left unmatched. There are 15 residues in the CDR3. The germline gives CDR1 KGHSH, CDR2 LQKENI. The DNA for the CDR3 is TGTGCCAGCTCACCAGTTACAGGGGCGGGTAATGAGCAGTTCTTC. As protein: CASSPVTGAGNEQFF.

This clonotype appeared many times. This rearrangement joins TRBV11-2 to TRBJ2-5; D gene ambiguous. The V end was cut by 5 bases, the J end by 5 bases, with 12 bases between. This CDR3 is built from 13 residues. CDR1 and CDR2 (germline): SGHAT, FQNNGV. The CDR3 nucleotides read TGTGCCAGCAGCCCCTTACCGGGTGAGACCCAGTACTTC. Amino acid sequence: CASSPLPGETQYF.

This rearrangement joins TRBV14 to TRBJ2-1, with D possibly called TRBD1 or TRBD2 (5 bases each). The CDR3 length is 17 residues. V lost 2 bases to trimming and J lost 1 base, with 15 bases between them. Per the germline V gene, CDR1 is SGHDN and CDR2 is FVKESK. In nucleotides, the CDR3 is TGTGCCAGCAGCCAATGGGACCTTCCGTCGTCCTACAATGAGCAGTTCTTC. Protein product: CASSQWDLPSSYNEQFF.

About this clonotype itself: A much larger clonotype is one base distant, so this may be a read error. The V gene is TRBV20-1, the J gene TRBJ2-1, with D maybe TRBD2 (6 bases). The CDR3 consists of 11 residues. The germline V gene has CDR1 DFQATT and CDR2 SNEGSKA (reference sequence). CDR3 sequence (DNA): TGCAGTGCTTGGGACTCCCCCGAGCGGTTCTTC. As protein: CSAWDSPERFF.

This clonotype has more than one count but fewer than ten. The chain is built from TRBV27 and TRBJ2-7, with D tentatively TRBD1 (5 bases). Germline loops: CDR1 MNHEY, CDR2 SMNVEV (reference sequence). With 4 bases removed from V and 1 base from J, the gap between germline ends came to 17 bases. The CDR3 is made up of 16 amino acids. The DNA of the CDR3 is TGTGCCAGCAGTTCCTCACAGGATTCTCTGTCCTACGAGCAGTACTTC. Translating gives CASSSSQDSLSYEQYF.

This chain links TRBV4-2 with TRBJ2-1, with 12 bases matching TRBD2. With V trimmed by 2 bases and J by 2 bases, 22 bases remained unmatched. The CDR3 is 23 amino acids. Germline V gene sequence: CDR1 LGHNA, CDR2 YNFKEQ. Written as DNA, the CDR3 is TGTGCCAGCAGCCAATTCCCGGTAGTTCCGGGACTAGCGGGTTTTCGCCCCTACAATGAGCAGTTCTTC. Its protein is CASSQFPVVPGLAGFRPYNEQFF.

The chain joins TRBV19 to TRBJ2-7; perhaps TRBD1 as D (5 bases). The germline gives CDR1 LNHDA, CDR2 SQIVND (reference sequence). The length of the CDR3 is 11 residues. Trimming shortened V by 10 bases and J by 3 bases, and 10 bases separated the two germline ends. CDR3 bases: TGTGCCAATACCAGGGTCTACGAGCAGTACTTC. Translation: CANTRVYEQYF.

Many counts were recorded for this clonotype. The J gene is TRBJ1-3, the V gene TRBV28; D unresolved. Germline V gene sequence: CDR1 MDHEN, CDR2 SYDVKM. The length of the CDR3 is 12 residues. V was cut by 6 bases and J by 6 bases, with 9 bases left in between. The CDR3 bases are TGTGCCAGCAGCTCTCTGGAAAACACCATATATTTT. It is translated as CASSSLENTIYF.

This chain links TRBV20-1 with TRBJ1-5, with a possible D match to TRBD1 (5 bases). Germline V gene data show CDR1 as DFQATT and CDR2 as SNEGSKA (reference sequence). V lost 5 bases, J lost 4 bases, and 27 bases lay in between. This CDR3 has 18 amino acids. The CDR3 sequence is CSAAHPRPPGVGNQPQHF. CDR3 nucleotides: TGCAGTGCTGCGCATCCTCGACCCCCGGGGGTGGGGAATCAGCCCCAGCATTTT.